Below are 4 T cell receptor beta chains sequenced from a single sample in a study of high-grade serous ovarian cancer treatment subgroups. The tumor samples were collected prior to definitive surgery or chemotherapy. Libraries were prepared by immunoSEQ multiplex PCR; TCRdb keeps only in-frame clonotypes and omits some of them. The table lists some 33,000 clones, 70% to 80% of them singletons. Material for sequencing was tumor tissue. The receptor set was obtained from a human donor with high-grade serous ovarian cancer.

The genes are TRBV6-5 and TRBJ1-4, with unresolved D. The CDR3 extends over 16 amino acids. V gave up 0 bases and J gave up 8 bases, with 16 bases separating them. Germline CDR1 is MNHEY and CDR2 is SVGAGI. The CDR3 region is CASSYSRRGFREKLFF. Written as DNA, the CDR3 is TGTGCCAGCAGTTACTCGAGGCGGGGTTTCAGGGAAAAACTGTTTTTT.

This chain connects TRBV10-3 to TRBJ1-2, with D maybe TRBD1 (6 bases). V was trimmed by 4 bases and J by 8 bases, leaving 14 bases between them. The CDR3 extends over 13 amino acids. Germline V gene data show CDR1 as ENHRY and CDR2 as SYGVKD. DNA of the CDR3: TGTGCCATCAGTGTCCGGGGGGGCTGCGGCTACACCTTC. Its protein is CAISVRGGCGYTF.

The J gene is TRBJ2-1, the V gene TRBV18, with 10 bases aligning to TRBD2. V gave up 0 bases and J gave up 6 bases; unmatched junction bases: 2. This CDR3 region has 15 residues. Germline-derived CDR1 and CDR2 are KGHSH and LQKENI. CDR3 DNA: TGTGCCAGCTCACCACCGAGCGGGAGGGCCAATGAGCAGTTCTTC. Amino acid sequence: CASSPPSGRANEQFF.

The chain joins TRBV7-9 to TRBJ2-7, with D perhaps given as TRBD1 or TRBD2 (5 bases each). The CDR3 is 15 amino acids. Germline V CDR1 and CDR2: SEHNR, FQNEAQ (reference sequence). V lost 2 bases and J 0 bases, leaving 11 bases between the germline ends. CDR3 DNA sequence: TGTGCCAGCAGCTTATGGGGGTCAAGCTCCTACGAGCAGTACTTC. This encodes CASSLWGSSSYEQYF.